This TCR beta chain was captured by sequencing in a study of T cell responses to AZD1222 COVID-19 vaccine. Worth noting for this clone: Its antigen remains unknown.

Repertoires were generated with immunoSEQ multiplex PCR, while TCRdb's copy carries only in-frame clones and drops some. Among 100,000 to 120,000 clones, around 93% were seen once, and the ten largest hold approximately 8%. Points from the study as a whole: Within unmutated variant regions lay the reported targets of nearly half of spike-specific TCRs. Sampling that yielded the repertoires occurred only after the peak T cell response.

Germline-derived CDR1 and CDR2 are MDHEN and SYDVKM. Trimming took 7 bases from V and 3 from J; bases not matched to a gene: 11. The CDR3 contains 16 residues. This specimen consisted of peripheral blood, obtained on day 0 of AZD1222 vaccination. This clonotype originated in an adult in good health. The chain links TRBV28 to TRBJ2-7; 11 positions match TRBD1. CDR3 sequence (DNA): TGTGCCAGCAACCTTTACACCGGGACAGGGGGCTACGAGCAGTACTTC. It encodes CASNLYTGTGGYEQYF.